A selection of T cell receptor beta chains follows, all from one sample in a study of T cell responses to AZD1222 COVID-19 vaccine. Clones were read by immunoSEQ multiplex PCR, and TCRdb kept only the in-frame ones, dropping some. The sample carries about 73,000 clones, roughly 89% recorded once. The sample here was peripheral blood, taken 28 days after the second AZD1222 dose. These receptors were obtained from an adult who received the AZD1222 COVID-19 vaccine. Both conserved end residues are part of each CDR3. The D gene is left open where the match is weak. Clone size is given for some rows only: seen once, a few or many times, or a class if the clone is expanded.

D: NA
J: TRBJ2-5
V: TRBV28
size: once
DNA: TGTGCCAGCAGCTTGGGGCTGAAAGAGACCCAGTACTTC
CDR3: CASSLGLKETQYF

D: NA
J: TRBJ1-6
V: TRBV3-1/TRBV3-2
size: NA
DNA: TGTGCCAGCAGCCAGGTACAGGGCAATAATTCACCCCTCCACTTT
CDR3: CASSQVQGNNSPLHF

D: NA
J: TRBJ1-1
V: TRBV18
size: NA
DNA: TGTGCCAGCTTTAACCGGGTAATGGGGAACACTGAAGCTTTCTTT
CDR3: CASFNRVMGNTEAFF

D: TRBD1
J: TRBJ1-1
V: TRBV6-6
size: NA
DNA: TGTGCCAGCGAGAACCGGGACAGGGGGTTAGATAGGGAAGCTTTCTTT
CDR3: CASENRDRGLDREAFF

D: NA
J: TRBJ1-2
V: TRBV5-1
size: NA
DNA: TGCGCCAGCAGCCCCAGGGAAACGAACTATGGCTACACCTTC
CDR3: CASSPRETNYGYTF

D: TRBD1
J: TRBJ2-7
V: TRBV20-1
size: NA
DNA: TGCAGCAGCCAACAGGGGAGTGAGCAGTACTTC
CDR3: CSSQQGSEQYF

D: NA
J: TRBJ2-5
V: TRBV7-8
size: NA
DNA: TGTGCCAGCAGCCCCCGAGAGACCCAGTACTTC
CDR3: CASSPRETQYF

D: TRBD2
J: TRBJ2-3
V: TRBV7-6
size: once
DNA: TGTGCCAGCAGCCCCCTCTTAGCGGGGGGGGCAGGGGATACGCAGTATTTT
CDR3: CASSPLLAGGAGDTQYF

D: NA
J: TRBJ2-3
V: TRBV20-1
size: NA
DNA: TGCAGTGCTCGTCGCACAGATACGCAGTATTTT
CDR3: CSARRTDTQYF

D: NA
J: TRBJ2-3
V: TRBV5-6
size: once
DNA: TGTGCCAGCAGCTCAGGGGCCTATACGCAGTATTTT
CDR3: CASSSGAYTQYF

D: NA
J: TRBJ2-1
V: TRBV6-2/TRBV6-3
size: NA
DNA: TGTGCCAGCAGTTTCTTGGGGGAAGGCGAGTTCTTC
CDR3: CASSFLGEGEFF

D: NA
J: TRBJ1-2
V: TRBV5-6
size: NA
DNA: TGTGCCAGCAGCCCTGACCCGGGTCAGTGGGTGGGTTACACCTTC
CDR3: CASSPDPGQWVGYTF

D: TRBD1
J: TRBJ1-2
V: TRBV7-8
size: NA
DNA: TGTGCCAGCAGCTCCCGGCCTTACAGGGGCGGCTACACCTTC
CDR3: CASSSRPYRGGYTF

D: TRBD1
J: TRBJ2-1
V: TRBV18
size: NA
DNA: TGTGCCAGCTCACCACGGACAGGGAACTCCTACAATGAGCAGTTCTTC
CDR3: CASSPRTGNSYNEQFF

D: NA
J: TRBJ2-5
V: TRBV6-5
size: NA
DNA: TGTGCCAGCAGTTACTTTGAGAGGGGAGGGACCCAGTACTTC
CDR3: CASSYFERGGTQYF

D: NA
J: TRBJ2-7
V: TRBV5-1
size: NA
DNA: TGCGCCAGCAGCTTAGCTCCGGGTCTTAACTACGAGCAGTACTTC
CDR3: CASSLAPGLNYEQYF

D: NA
J: TRBJ2-1
V: TRBV5-6
size: NA
DNA: TGTGCCAGCAGCAAGGGACCATACAATGAGCAGTTCTTC
CDR3: CASSKGPYNEQFF

D: TRBD2
J: TRBJ2-1
V: TRBV19
size: NA
DNA: TGTGCCAGTAGCATCACTCTATCGCCCTCCCCGCTAGCGGGAGGGTTGTATGAGCAGTTCTTC
CDR3: CASSITLSPSPLAGGLYEQFF

D: NA
J: TRBJ1-2
V: TRBV19
size: NA
DNA: TGTGCCAGTAGTGCCCGCCCATTAGGGGGATTATATGGCTACACCTTC
CDR3: CASSARPLGGLYGYTF

D: TRBD1
J: TRBJ1-5
V: TRBV19
size: once
DNA: TGTGCCAGTAGTATAACAGGGGGAGTTAGCAATCAGCCCCAGCATTTT
CDR3: CASSITGGVSNQPQHF

D: NA
J: TRBJ2-2
V: TRBV19
size: NA
DNA: TGTGCCAGTAGTATCGGCACCGGGGAGCTGTTTTTT
CDR3: CASSIGTGELFF

D: TRBD1
J: TRBJ2-7
V: TRBV6-2/TRBV6-3
size: NA
DNA: TGTGCCAGCAGTTACCGCAAGGGACAGGACCTCTACGAGCAGTACTTC
CDR3: CASSYRKGQDLYEQYF

D: TRBD1
J: TRBJ1-2
V: TRBV28
size: NA
DNA: TGTGCCAGCAGGCCAACAGGGGAGGATGGCTACACCTTC
CDR3: CASRPTGEDGYTF

D: NA
J: TRBJ2-1
V: TRBV5-1
size: NA
DNA: TGCGCCAGCACCGACCCTGCCACGGACTCCTACAATGAGCAGTTCTTC
CDR3: CASTDPATDSYNEQFF

D: NA
J: TRBJ2-1
V: TRBV7-2
size: NA
DNA: TGTGCCAGCAGCTTAGGGTGGGCGAGCTCCTACAATGAGCAGTTCTTC
CDR3: CASSLGWASSYNEQFF

D: TRBD2
J: TRBJ2-3
V: TRBV10-3
size: NA
DNA: TGTGCCATCAGGAGTAGCGGGGGCGAGAATTCAGATACGCAGTATTTT
CDR3: CAIRSSGGENSDTQYF

D: NA
J: TRBJ2-1
V: TRBV19
size: NA
DNA: TGTGCCAGTAGTAGCAGACTAGTTGATTTTGAGCAGTTCTTC
CDR3: CASSSRLVDFEQFF

D: TRBD2
J: TRBJ2-1
V: TRBV11-3
size: NA
DNA: TGTGCCAGCAGCTTAGGTTCTAGCGGGAATAGGAAGCAGTTCTTC
CDR3: CASSLGSSGNRKQFF

D: NA
J: TRBJ2-4
V: TRBV27
size: NA
DNA: TGTGCCAGCAGTTTATATCAAGGGTCTAGCGAGTTTGTGTTC
CDR3: CASSLYQGSSEFVF

D: NA
J: TRBJ1-5
V: TRBV18
size: NA
DNA: TGTGCCAGCTCGATTTCGAATCAGCCCCAGCATTTT
CDR3: CASSISNQPQHF

D: NA
J: TRBJ1-5
V: TRBV9
size: NA
DNA: TGTGCCAGCAGCGTAGGTGGGGGGCCGAGTCAGCCCCAGCATTTT
CDR3: CASSVGGGPSQPQHF

D: TRBD1
J: TRBJ2-7
V: TRBV28
size: NA
DNA: TGTGCCAGCAGTAGGGACAGGCGCTACGAGCAGTACTTC
CDR3: CASSRDRRYEQYF

D: TRBD1
J: TRBJ2-1
V: TRBV24-1
size: NA
DNA: TGTGCCACCAGTCGCAGGGACAGCCCTTGGGATGAGCAGTTCTTC
CDR3: CATSRRDSPWDEQFF

D: TRBD2
J: TRBJ2-3
V: TRBV6-4
size: NA
DNA: TGTGCCAGCAGTCCGGGACTAGCCGCCACAGATACGCAGTATTTT
CDR3: CASSPGLAATDTQYF

D: TRBD1
J: TRBJ1-2
V: TRBV5-1
size: NA
DNA: TGCGCCAGCAGCCTATCGGGACAGGGGGTTGACTATGGCTACACCTTC
CDR3: CASSLSGQGVDYGYTF

D: NA
J: TRBJ2-1
V: TRBV7-5
size: once
DNA: TGTGTCAGAAGCTGTCCCGCACGGGGGGGCCGGGATAATGAGCAGTTCTTC
CDR3: CVRSCPARGGRDNEQFF

D: NA
J: TRBJ2-3
V: TRBV5-6
size: NA
DNA: TGTGCCAGCAGCTCGACTCCTCCTGCAGATACGCAGTATTTT
CDR3: CASSSTPPADTQYF

D: TRBD2
J: TRBJ2-1
V: TRBV11-2
size: NA
DNA: TGTGCCAGCAGTCGGACTAGCGGAGGTAACTACAATGAGCAGTTCTTC
CDR3: CASSRTSGGNYNEQFF

D: TRBD1
J: TRBJ1-1
V: TRBV29-1
size: NA
DNA: TGCAGCGTCGGGGACAGGTTGAACACTGAAGCTTTCTTT
CDR3: CSVGDRLNTEAFF

D: TRBD2
J: TRBJ2-3
V: TRBV5-1
size: NA
DNA: TGCGCCAGCAGCGCCCTACTAGCGGGGGGCCTCGGAGATACGCAGTATTTT
CDR3: CASSALLAGGLGDTQYF

D: TRBD2
J: TRBJ2-3
V: TRBV6-4
size: NA
DNA: TGTGCCAGCAGTGACGAGGGAGGGCCGCCAGATACGCAGTATTTT
CDR3: CASSDEGGPPDTQYF

D: TRBD1
J: TRBJ2-7
V: TRBV7-9
size: NA
DNA: TGTGCCAGCAGCTTAGACAGAAAAGGACAGGGGAGGTACGAGCAGTACTTC
CDR3: CASSLDRKGQGRYEQYF

D: NA
J: TRBJ2-2
V: TRBV24-1
size: NA
DNA: TGTGCCACCAGTTTCCAGGGGACCGGGGAGCTGTTTTTT
CDR3: CATSFQGTGELFF

D: NA
J: TRBJ1-5
V: TRBV19
size: NA
DNA: TGTGCCAGTAGTACCCTCTACAGGGGCAATCAGCCCCAGCATTTT
CDR3: CASSTLYRGNQPQHF

D: TRBD1
J: TRBJ1-6
V: TRBV6-5
size: NA
DNA: TGTGCCAGCAATACCGGGACAGGAGCATCACCCCTCCACTTT
CDR3: CASNTGTGASPLHF